The 5 T cell receptor beta chains below come from one sample, sequenced in a study of regulatory T cells in long-lasting Graves disease. The sample's time point: newly diagnosed GD, antithyroid drugs for less than 3 months. PBMC-derived RNA was used for the TCR library. To make TCR beta libraries, researchers used iRepertoire HTBI primers and Arm-PCR of CDR3 regions. TCRdb reprocessed the multiplex PCR reads via MiXCR and lists one record per CDR3 protein. Of 530,000 or so distinct CDR3 sequences in the sample, approximately 13% are singletons; the top ten hold about 10%. These same records also appear under a second study, on T cells in Graves' hyperthyroidism and ophthalmopathy.

The specimen was peripheral blood mononuclear cells (PBMCs), collected at new diagnosis, from a patient treated with antithyroid drugs. The receptors come from a man younger than 45 with Graves disease.

The chain is built from TRBV18 and TRBJ2-1; D tentatively reads TRBD1 or TRBD2 (5 bases each). From germline, CDR1 is KGHSH and CDR2 LQKENI. Trimming left V 1 base short and J 7 bases short, with 17 bases between. This CDR3 has 16 amino acids. The CDR3 nucleotides are TGTGCCAGCTCACCACGATGGCAGGGAGCGGATAATGAGCAGTTCTTC. This gives the protein CASSPRWQGADNEQFF.

This clonotype was counted once. A much larger clone is a single base away; this may be a read error. The rearrangement joins TRBV3-1 to TRBJ1-1, with a weak D call TRBD1 (5 bases). This CDR3 region has 15 residues. Germline V CDR1 and CDR2: LGHDT, YNNKEL (reference sequence). CDR3 nucleotide sequence: TGTGCCAGCAGCCAAGACTCGGGCAGGGAATCTGAAGCTTCCTTT. It codes for CASSQDSGRESEASF.

This clonotype was picked up many times. The rearrangement joins TRBV5-1 to TRBJ2-1; D is ambiguous. V lost 4 bases and J lost 0, with 17 bases in between. Germline assignment: CDR1 SGHRS and CDR2 YFSETQ. The length of the CDR3 is 17 residues. DNA of the CDR3: TGCGCCAGCAGCCCGTACAAGTACTCCGCCTCCTACAATGAGCAGTTCTTC. Translated, it gives CASSPYKYSASYNEQFF.

In its sample, this clonotype was seen many times. J is TRBJ2-1 and V is TRBV11-2; perhaps TRBD2 as D (5 bases). Germline CDR1 SGHAT, CDR2 FQNNGV. This CDR3 has 15 residues. Trimming took off 3 bases at V and 0 bases at J, with 9 bases between the two ends. The CDR3 reads CASSLRAPSYNEQFF. The CDR3 DNA reads as TGTGCCAGCAGCTTGCGGGCCCCCTCCTACAATGAGCAGTTCTTC. The whole variable domain, filled in from reference TRBV11-2 and TRBJ2-1, reads EAGVAQSPRYKIIEKRQSVAFWCNPISGHATLYWYQQILGQGPKLLIQFQNNGVVDDSQLPKDRFSAERLKGVDSTLKIQPAKLEDSAVYLCASSLRAPSYNEQFFGPGTRLTVL.

At least ten counts were recorded for this clonotype. The chain carries TRBV29-1 and TRBJ2-3, with D perhaps assigned TRBD1 or TRBD2 (5 bases each). The V gene's germline CDR1 is SQVTM and CDR2 ANQGSEA. CDR3 length equals 14 residues. The CDR3 DNA reads TGCTTCATGGGGGAGTGGTCTAGCACAGATACGCAGTATTTT. Amino acids: CFMGEWSSTDTQYF.